One and the same sample provided the 6 T cell receptor beta chains below, sequenced in a study of T cell repertoires in ileal Crohn's disease. Data came from immunoSEQ multiplex PCR; TCRdb stores just in-frame clones and leaves some out. The data hold 16,000 or so clones, with roughly 90% observed a single time. Time point here: inflamed ileum from the surgical specimen. Specimen: ileal tissue. These TCRs come from an adult with Crohn's disease.

The DNA of the CDR3 is TGCGCCAGCAGCTCCGGGACTAGCGGGGGCTTTGTCACAGATACGCAGTATTTT. Its translation is CASSSGTSGGFVTDTQYF. The chain has TRBV5-1 and TRBJ2-3; 14 bases map to TRBD2. This CDR3 spans 18 amino acids. Germline CDR1 and CDR2: SGHRS and YFSETQ. Unmatched junction bases numbered 8, after V lost 3 bases and J lost 2 bases.

This chain connects TRBV9 to TRBJ2-1, with D possibly TRBD1 on 5 matching bases. V was clipped by 0 bases and J by 4 bases, with 20 bases between them. This CDR3 is 18 amino acids long. Germline V lookup: CDR1 SGDLS, CDR2 YYNGEE. The DNA for the CDR3 is TGTGCCAGCAGCGTAGCCACTCCTCTTTTCGACAGATACAATGAGCAGTTCTTC. Protein product: CASSVATPLFDRYNEQFF. Full variable domain (rest looked up from reference TRBV9 and TRBJ2-1): DSGVTQTPKHLITATGQRVTLRCSPRSGDLSVYWYQQSLDQGLQFLIQYYNGEERAKGNILERFSAQQFPDLHSELNLSSLELGDSALYFCASSVATPLFDRYNEQFFGPGTRLTVL.

The V gene is TRBV29-1, the J gene TRBJ1-6, with D maybe TRBD1 (6 bases). The V end lost 5 bases, the J end lost 9 bases, and 17 bases lay between the germline ends. CDR3 length: 14 amino acids. Germline CDR1 is SQVTM and CDR2 is ANQGSEA. The CDR3 reads CSVTEQGSGSPLHF. CDR3 in DNA: TGCAGCGTTACTGAACAGGGCTCAGGTTCACCCCTCCACTTT.

The chain is built from TRBV7-2 and TRBJ1-2; TRBD1 is a possible D gene (5 bases). V was pared by 1 base and J by 4 bases, with 10 bases between. Germline-derived CDR1 and CDR2 are SGHTA and FQGNSA. The CDR3 totals 14 residues. DNA of the CDR3: TGTGCCAGCAGCTTAGGGGGCAGCATCTATGGCTACACCTTC. Residues: CASSLGGSIYGYTF.

V and J are TRBV5-1 and TRBJ2-3, with D possibly being TRBD1 (5 bases). The CDR3 covers 14 residues. Germline V CDR1 and CDR2: SGHRS, YFSETQ. V was cut by 0 bases and J by 1 base, with 6 bases left in between. The DNA for the CDR3 is TGCGCCAGCAGCTTGGGACAGCGCACAGATACGCAGTATTTT. Translated, it gives CASSLGQRTDTQYF.

This chain connects TRBV9 to TRBJ2-7; 8 bases match TRBD1. J gave up 3 bases and V 5 bases, and 13 bases lay outside the gene matches. This CDR3 comprises 16 residues. The germline gives CDR1 SGDLS, CDR2 YYNGEE. CDR3 sequence reads: CASSTSGRTGNYEQYF. CDR3 coding DNA: TGTGCCAGCAGTACGAGTGGGAGGACAGGGAACTACGAGCAGTACTTC.